This TCR beta chain was recovered during a study of blood T cell repertoires in COVID-19. Overall study: The samples span acute and convalescent COVID-19 from the United States, Italy and Spain.

Method: immunoSEQ multiplex PCR; TCRdb's copy keeps in-frame clones and lacks some. The sample includes 240,000 or so clones, 86% seen only once; the top ten take more than 2.5%. The V gene's germline CDR1 is SGHAT and CDR2 FQNNGV. The CDR3 has 19 residues. Between the trimmed V and J ends, which lost 0 bases and 4 bases, there was a span of 24 bases. The sample was peripheral blood. This clonotype was obtained from a woman in her 30s who had recovered from COVID-19. The chain uses TRBV11-2 and TRBJ2-5, with a possible D match to TRBD1 (6 bases). The CDR3 coding sequence is TGTGCCAGCAGCTTAGAGGTATCTCCCCGACAGGCGATGAGAGAGACCCAGTACTTC. Translated, it gives CASSLEVSPRQAMRETQYF.